This T cell receptor (beta chain) was observed in a study of blood T cell repertoires in COVID-19. Whole-study context: Acute-phase and convalescent COVID-19 samples originated in the United States, Italy and Spain.

TCRdb's copy holds only in-frame clones and misses some; the assay was immunoSEQ multiplex PCR. This table holds some 200,000 clones, around 90% found once. The V gene's germline CDR1 is GTSNPN and CDR2 SVGIG (reference sequence). V dropped 2 bases and J dropped 2 bases, with 10 bases sitting between them. CDR3 length: 13 residues. The TCR was taken from a young woman who had recovered from COVID-19. Sequencing was carried out using PBMCs or T cells enriched from blood (not recorded which). The gene calls are TRBV30 and TRBJ2-7; the D gene is possibly TRBD1 (6 bases). CDR3 in DNA: TGTGCCTGGAGTAGGGGGTATGCCTACGAGCAGTACTTC. This encodes CAWSRGYAYEQYF.